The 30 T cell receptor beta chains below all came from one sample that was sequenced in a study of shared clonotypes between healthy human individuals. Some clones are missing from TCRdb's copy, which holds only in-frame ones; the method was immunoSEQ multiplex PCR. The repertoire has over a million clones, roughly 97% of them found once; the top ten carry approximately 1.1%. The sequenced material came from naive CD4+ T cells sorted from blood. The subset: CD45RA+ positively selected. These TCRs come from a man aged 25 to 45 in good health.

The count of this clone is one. CDR3 nucleotides: TGTGCCAGTAGTAGGACAACGGATGAAAAACTGTTTTTT. This codes for CASSRTTDEKLFF. J is TRBJ1-4 and V is TRBV19, with D possibly TRBD1 on 5 matching bases. The CDR3 is made up of 13 amino acids. Looked up from germline, CDR1 is LNHDA and CDR2 is SQIVND (reference sequence). V shed 4 bases and J shed 6 bases, with 9 bases lying between them.

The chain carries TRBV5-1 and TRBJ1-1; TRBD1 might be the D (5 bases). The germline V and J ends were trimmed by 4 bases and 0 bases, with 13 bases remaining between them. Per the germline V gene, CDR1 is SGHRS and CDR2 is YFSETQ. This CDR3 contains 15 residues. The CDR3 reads CASSVIRALNTEAFF. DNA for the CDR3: TGCGCCAGCAGCGTGATCAGGGCTTTGAACACTGAAGCTTTCTTT. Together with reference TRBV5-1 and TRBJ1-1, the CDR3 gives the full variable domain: KAGVTQTPRYLIKTRGQQVTLSCSPISGHRSVSWYQQTPGQGLQFLFEYFSETQRNKGNFPGRFSGRQFSNSRSEMNVSTLELGDSALYLCASSVIRALNTEAFFGQGTRLTVV.

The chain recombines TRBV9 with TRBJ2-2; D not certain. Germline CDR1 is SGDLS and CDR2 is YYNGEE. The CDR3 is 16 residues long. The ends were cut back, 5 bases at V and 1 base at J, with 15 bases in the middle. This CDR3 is CASSLYWALNTGELFF. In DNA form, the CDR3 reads TGTGCCAGCAGTTTGTACTGGGCGCTGAACACCGGGGAGCTGTTTTTT.

The CDR3: CASSIGQTHRDEQYF. In DNA form, the CDR3 reads TGTGCCAGTAGTATAGGACAGACCCACAGGGACGAGCAGTACTTC. V is TRBV19 and J is TRBJ2-7, with D possibly TRBD1 on 6 matching bases. Germline CDR1 and CDR2: LNHDA and SQIVND (reference sequence). The length of the CDR3 is 15 residues. V lost 1 base, J lost 5 bases, and 15 bases lay in between.

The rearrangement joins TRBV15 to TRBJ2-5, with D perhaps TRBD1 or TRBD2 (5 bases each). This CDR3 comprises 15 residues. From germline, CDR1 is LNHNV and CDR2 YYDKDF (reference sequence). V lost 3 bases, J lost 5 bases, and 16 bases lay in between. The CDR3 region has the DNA TGTGCCACCAGCAGCCTCTCCGGGTGGGGGGAGACCCAGTACTTC. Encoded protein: CATSSLSGWGETQYF.

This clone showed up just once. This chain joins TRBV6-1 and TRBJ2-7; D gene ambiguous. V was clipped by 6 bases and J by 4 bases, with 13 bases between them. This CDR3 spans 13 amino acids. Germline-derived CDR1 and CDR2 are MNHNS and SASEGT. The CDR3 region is CASSLGPLYEQYF. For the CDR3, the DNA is TGTGCCAGCAGCTTAGGACCACTTTACGAGCAGTACTTC.

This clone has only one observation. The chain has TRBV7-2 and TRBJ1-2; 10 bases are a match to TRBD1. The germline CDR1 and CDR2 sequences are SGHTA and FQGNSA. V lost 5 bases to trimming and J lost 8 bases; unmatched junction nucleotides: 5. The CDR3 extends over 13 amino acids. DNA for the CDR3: TGTGCCAGCAGCACTGGACAGGGGGGCGGCTACACCTTC. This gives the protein CASSTGQGGGYTF.

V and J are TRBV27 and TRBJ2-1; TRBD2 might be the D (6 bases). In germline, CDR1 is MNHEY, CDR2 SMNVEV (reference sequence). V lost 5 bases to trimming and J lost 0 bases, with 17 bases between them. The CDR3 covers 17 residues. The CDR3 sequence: CASSPPVGRSSYNEQFF. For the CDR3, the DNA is TGTGCCAGCAGTCCCCCGGTGGGGAGGAGCTCCTACAATGAGCAGTTCTTC.

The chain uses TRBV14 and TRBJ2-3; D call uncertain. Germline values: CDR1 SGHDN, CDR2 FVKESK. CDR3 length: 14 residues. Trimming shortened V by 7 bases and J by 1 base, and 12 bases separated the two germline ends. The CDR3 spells CASTTRWGTDTQYF. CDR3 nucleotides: TGTGCCAGCACCACCCGGTGGGGCACAGATACGCAGTATTTT.

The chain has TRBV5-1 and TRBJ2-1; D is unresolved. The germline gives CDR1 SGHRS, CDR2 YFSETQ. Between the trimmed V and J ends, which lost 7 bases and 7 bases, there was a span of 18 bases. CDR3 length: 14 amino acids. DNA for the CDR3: TGCGCCAGCCTAGTGGCGATGAACTCAAATGAGCAGTTCTTC. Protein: CASLVAMNSNEQFF.

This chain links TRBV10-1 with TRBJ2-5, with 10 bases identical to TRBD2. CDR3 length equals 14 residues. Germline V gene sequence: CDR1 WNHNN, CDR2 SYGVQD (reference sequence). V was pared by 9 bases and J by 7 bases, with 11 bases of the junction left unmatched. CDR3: CARWSGRGMRTQYF. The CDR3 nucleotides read TGCGCCAGATGGAGCGGGAGGGGTATGAGGACCCAGTACTTC.

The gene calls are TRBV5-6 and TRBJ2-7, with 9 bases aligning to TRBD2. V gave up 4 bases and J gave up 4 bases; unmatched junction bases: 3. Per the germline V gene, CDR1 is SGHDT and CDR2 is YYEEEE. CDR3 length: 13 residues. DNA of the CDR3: TGTGCCAGCAGCGGCGGGAGGGGGTACGAGCAGTACTTC. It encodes CASSGGRGYEQYF.

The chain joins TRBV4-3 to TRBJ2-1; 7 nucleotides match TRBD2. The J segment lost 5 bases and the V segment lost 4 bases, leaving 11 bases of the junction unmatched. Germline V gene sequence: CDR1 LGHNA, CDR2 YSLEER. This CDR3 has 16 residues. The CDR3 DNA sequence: TGCGCCAGCAGCCCCCACCCCAGCGGGACCAACAATGAGCAGTTCTTC. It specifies CASSPHPSGTNNEQFF.

CDR3 sequence (DNA): TGTGCCAGCAGCGACCGCGGGAGTCCGAACACCGGGGAGCTGTTTTTT. Protein sequence: CASSDRGSPNTGELFF. This chain connects TRBV7-9 to TRBJ2-2, with 7 nucleotides matching TRBD2. The CDR3 covers 16 residues. CDR1 is SEHNR and CDR2 is FQNEAQ in the germline V gene (reference sequence). The J segment lost 0 bases and the V segment lost 5 bases, leaving 6 bases of the junction unmatched.

CDR3 DNA: TGTGCCAGCAGCGATCTGACAGAAACAGATACGCAGTATTTT. Its translation is CASSDLTETDTQYF. The chain combines TRBV5-8 with TRBJ2-3; D perhaps matches TRBD1 (5 bases). CDR1 is SGHTS, CDR2 YDEGEE, per germline. The germline V and J ends were trimmed by 4 bases and 3 bases, with 12 bases remaining between them. CDR3 size: 14 residues.

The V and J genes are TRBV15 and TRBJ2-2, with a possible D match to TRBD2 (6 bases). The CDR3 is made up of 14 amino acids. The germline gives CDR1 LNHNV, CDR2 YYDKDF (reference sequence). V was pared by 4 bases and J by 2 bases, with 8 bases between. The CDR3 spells CATSISGNTGELFF. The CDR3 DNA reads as TGTGCCACCAGCATTAGCGGAAACACCGGGGAGCTGTTTTTT.

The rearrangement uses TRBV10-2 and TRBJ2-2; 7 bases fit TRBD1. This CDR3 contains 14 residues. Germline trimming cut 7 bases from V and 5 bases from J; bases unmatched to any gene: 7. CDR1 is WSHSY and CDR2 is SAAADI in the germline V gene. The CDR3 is CASTLTGRTGELFF. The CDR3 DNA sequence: TGCGCCAGCACTTTGACAGGGAGAACCGGGGAGCTGTTTTTT.

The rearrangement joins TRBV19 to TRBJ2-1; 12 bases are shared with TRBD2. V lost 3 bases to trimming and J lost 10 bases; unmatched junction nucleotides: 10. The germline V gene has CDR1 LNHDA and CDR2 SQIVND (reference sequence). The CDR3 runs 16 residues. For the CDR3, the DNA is TGTGCCAGTAGTATGAGGCTAGCGGGAGGGCCGGGGGAGCAGTTCTTC. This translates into CASSMRLAGGPGEQFF.

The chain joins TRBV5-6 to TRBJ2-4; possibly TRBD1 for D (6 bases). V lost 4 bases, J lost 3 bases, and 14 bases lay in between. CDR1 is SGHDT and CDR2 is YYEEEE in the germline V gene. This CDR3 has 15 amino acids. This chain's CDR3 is CASSDLRGVKNIQYF. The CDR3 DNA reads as TGTGCCAGCAGCGATCTCAGGGGCGTCAAAAACATTCAGTACTTC. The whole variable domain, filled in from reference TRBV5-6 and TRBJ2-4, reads DAGVTQSPTHLIKTRGQQVTLRCSPKSGHDTVSWYQQALGQGPQFIFQYYEEEERQRGNFPDRFSGHQFPNYSSELNVNALLLGDSALYLCASSDLRGVKNIQYFGAGTRLSVL.

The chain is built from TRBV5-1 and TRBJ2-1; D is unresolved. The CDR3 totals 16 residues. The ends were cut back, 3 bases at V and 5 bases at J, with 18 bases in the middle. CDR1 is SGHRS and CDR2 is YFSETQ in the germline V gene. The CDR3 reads CASSSSTIKTNNEQFF. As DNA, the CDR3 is TGCGCCAGCAGCTCTTCTACCATAAAGACAAACAATGAGCAGTTCTTC.

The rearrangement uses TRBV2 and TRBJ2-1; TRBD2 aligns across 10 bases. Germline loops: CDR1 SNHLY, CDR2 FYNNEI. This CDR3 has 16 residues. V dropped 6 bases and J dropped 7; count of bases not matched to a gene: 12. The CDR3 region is CASRPENLAGVNEQFF. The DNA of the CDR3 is TGTGCCAGCAGACCTGAAAATCTAGCGGGAGTTAATGAGCAGTTCTTC.

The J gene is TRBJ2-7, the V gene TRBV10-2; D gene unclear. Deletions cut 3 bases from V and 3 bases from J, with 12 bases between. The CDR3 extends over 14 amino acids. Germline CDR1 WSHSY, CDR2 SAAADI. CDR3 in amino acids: CASSDKSSHYEQYF. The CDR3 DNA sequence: TGCGCCAGCAGTGACAAGTCCTCCCACTACGAGCAGTACTTC.

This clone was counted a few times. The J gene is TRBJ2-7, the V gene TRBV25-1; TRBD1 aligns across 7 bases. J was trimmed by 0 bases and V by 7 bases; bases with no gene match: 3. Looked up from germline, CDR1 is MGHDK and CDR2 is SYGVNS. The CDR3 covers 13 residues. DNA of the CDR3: TGTGCCAGCAAAGGGGACAGCTCCTACGAGCAGTACTTC. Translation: CASKGDSSYEQYF.

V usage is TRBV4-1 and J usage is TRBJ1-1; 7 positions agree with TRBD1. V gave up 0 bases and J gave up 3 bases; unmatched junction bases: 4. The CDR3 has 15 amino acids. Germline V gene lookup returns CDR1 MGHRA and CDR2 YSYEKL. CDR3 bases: TGCGCCAGCAGCCAAGATCCCCAGGGGGACACTGAAGCTTTCTTT. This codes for CASSQDPQGDTEAFF.

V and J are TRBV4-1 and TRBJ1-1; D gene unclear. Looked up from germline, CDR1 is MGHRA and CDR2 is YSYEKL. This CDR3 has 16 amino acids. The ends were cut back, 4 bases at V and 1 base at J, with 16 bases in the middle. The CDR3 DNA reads TGCGCCAGCAGCCGCTCGGTCGGGGTCGGGAACACTGAAGCTTTCTTT. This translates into CASSRSVGVGNTEAFF.

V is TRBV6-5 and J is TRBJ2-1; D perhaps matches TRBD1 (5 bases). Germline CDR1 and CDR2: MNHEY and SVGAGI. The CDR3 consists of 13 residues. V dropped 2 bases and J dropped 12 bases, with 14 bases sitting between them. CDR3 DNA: TGTGCCAGCAGTTACCTAGTCGGACATGGGCAGTTCTTC. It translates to CASSYLVGHGQFF.

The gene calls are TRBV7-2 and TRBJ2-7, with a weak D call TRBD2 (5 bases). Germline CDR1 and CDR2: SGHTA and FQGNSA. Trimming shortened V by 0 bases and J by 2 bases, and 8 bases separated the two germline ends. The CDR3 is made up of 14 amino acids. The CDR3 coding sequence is TGTGCCAGCAGCTTAGCGGGGAGTACCTACGAGCAGTACTTC. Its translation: CASSLAGSTYEQYF.

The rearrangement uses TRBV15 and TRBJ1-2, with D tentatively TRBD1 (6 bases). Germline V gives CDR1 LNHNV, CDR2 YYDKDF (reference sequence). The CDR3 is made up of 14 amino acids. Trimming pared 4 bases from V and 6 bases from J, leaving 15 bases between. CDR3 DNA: TGTGCCACCAGCACAATGGGGGCAGGGGATGGCTACACCTTC. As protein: CATSTMGAGDGYTF.

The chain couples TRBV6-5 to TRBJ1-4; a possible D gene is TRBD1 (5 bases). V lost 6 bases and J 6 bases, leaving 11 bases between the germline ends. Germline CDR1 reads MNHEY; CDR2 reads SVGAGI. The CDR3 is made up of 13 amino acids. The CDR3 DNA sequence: TGTGCCAGCAGAGACGTGGGGGATGAAAAACTGTTTTTT. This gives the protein CASRDVGDEKLFF.

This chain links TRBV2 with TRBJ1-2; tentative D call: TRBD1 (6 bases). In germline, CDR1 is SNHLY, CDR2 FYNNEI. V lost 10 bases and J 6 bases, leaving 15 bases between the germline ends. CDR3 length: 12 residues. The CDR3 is CATKGGAHGYTF. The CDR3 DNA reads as TGTGCCACAAAAGGGGGGGCTCATGGCTACACCTTC.